The source of this T cell receptor beta chain is a study of T cell responses to AZD1222 COVID-19 vaccine. Whole-study findings and limits: Reports say nearly half of spike-specific TCRs go after unmutated variant regions.

In the case of this clone: The antigen is not known.

Per the germline V gene, CDR1 is SQVTM and CDR2 is ANQGSEA. Losses at the gene ends were 1 base for V and 4 bases for J; bases not matched to a gene: 2. This CDR3 has 14 residues. Sequencing used immunoSEQ multiplex PCR; TCRdb keeps in-frame clones, though not all of them. Counted here are roughly 96,000 clones, 70% to 90% occurring once; the ten biggest clones make up 2.8%. V gene TRBV29-1 combines with J gene TRBJ2-3, with 10 bases fitting TRBD2. The sequence was collected from an adult in good health. The specimen was peripheral blood, collected on day 0 of AZD1222 vaccination. CDR3 residues: CSVEVGLASDTQYF. Here the CDR3 DNA reads TGCAGCGTTGAAGTGGGACTAGCGTCAGATACGCAGTATTTT.